This note documents a single T cell receptor beta chain sequence. Its specificity is unknown. V was shortened by 0 bases and J by 7 bases, with 7 bases between the two germline ends. Germline V gene sequence: CDR1 MNHEY, CDR2 SVGAGI. The CDR3 is 13 residues long. This entry comes from a study of siplizumab effects on memory and regulatory T cells. Generated by immunoSEQ multiplex PCR, the TCRdb table keeps only in-frame clones and is missing some. This sample yields 85,000 to 90,000 clones, of which more than 80% are seen a single time; around 15% belongs to the top ten. Study observations and caveats: Major contributors to the alloresponse seemed to be naive T cells, which also appeared more diverse than memory cells. Siplizumab led to significantly less abundant alloreactive sequences that could be traced back to unstimulated CD4+ memory cells. Only a minority of proliferating CD4+ or CD8+ clones had an assignable naive or memory phenotype, with roughly 80-97% lacking one.

This TCR derives from a human donor in good health. This chain uses TRBV6-5 with TRBJ2-1, with D unresolved. Sequencing used CD4+ T cells sorted from blood. The CDR3 DNA follows: TGTGCCAGCAGTTACTCTGTGGGTAATGAGCAGTTCTTC. Its translation is CASSYSVGNEQFF.